This entry describes one TCR beta chain. CDR1 SGHTA and CDR2 FQGTGA come from the germline V gene. The CDR3 covers 13 residues. Trimming cost V 5 bases and J 6 bases; bases outside gene matches: 3. The data stem from a study of radiation and T cells in renal cell carcinoma. Produced via immunoSEQ multiplex PCR; TCRdb's table is partial and in-frame only. The sample shows 120,000 or so clones, approximately 80% of them seen only once. Time point of the sample: blood 2 weeks post-SBRT. Treatment defined: 15 Gy SBRT to primary tumor, nephrectomy 4 weeks later. The J gene is TRBJ2-1, the V gene TRBV7-3; 8 nucleotides align to TRBD1. The sequences come from blood, collected from a patient whose treatment included radiotherapy and nephrectomy. This clonotype was sampled from a woman aged 60-75 years with renal cell carcinoma. The CDR3 sequence: CASSEDRANEQFF. The DNA of the CDR3 is TGTGCCAGCAGCGAGGACAGGGCCAATGAGCAGTTCTTC.